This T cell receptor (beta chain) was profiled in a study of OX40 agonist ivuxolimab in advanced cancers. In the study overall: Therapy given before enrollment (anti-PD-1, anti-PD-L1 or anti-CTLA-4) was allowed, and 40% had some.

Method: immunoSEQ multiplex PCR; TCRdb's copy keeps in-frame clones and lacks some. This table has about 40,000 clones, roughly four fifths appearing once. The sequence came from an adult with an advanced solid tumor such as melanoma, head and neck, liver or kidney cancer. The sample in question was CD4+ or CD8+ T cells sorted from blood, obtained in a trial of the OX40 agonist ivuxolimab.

The CDR3 region has the DNA TGCAGCGTTGTTCCCGTGAGCGGGGAGCTGTTTTTT. It codes for CSVVPVSGELFF. This rearrangement joins TRBV29-1 to TRBJ2-2; D gene unclear. The V and J ends lost 4 bases and 7 bases respectively, with 10 bases between them. This CDR3 has 12 residues. From germline, CDR1 is SQVTM and CDR2 ANQGSEA.